This T cell receptor beta chain stems from a study of T cell responses to AZD1222 COVID-19 vaccine. The table came from immunoSEQ multiplex PCR; TCRdb's copy has only in-frame clones and leaves some out. Seen here are around 150,000 clones, around 95% observed once, and the top ten hold approximately 0.58%. The CDR3 is made up of 16 amino acids. V was cut by 4 bases and J by 1 base, with 14 bases left in between. CDR1 MNHNS and CDR2 SASEGT come from the germline V gene. The receptor was derived from an adult in good health. This sequence joins TRBV6-1 and TRBJ1-5; TRBD1 might be the D (5 bases). The source was peripheral blood, collected on day 0 of AZD1222 vaccination. Here the CDR3 DNA reads TGTGCCAGCAGTGGGAGGGGCGGGGGGAGCAATCAGCCCCAGCATTTT. Amino acid sequence: CASSGRGGGSNQPQHF.